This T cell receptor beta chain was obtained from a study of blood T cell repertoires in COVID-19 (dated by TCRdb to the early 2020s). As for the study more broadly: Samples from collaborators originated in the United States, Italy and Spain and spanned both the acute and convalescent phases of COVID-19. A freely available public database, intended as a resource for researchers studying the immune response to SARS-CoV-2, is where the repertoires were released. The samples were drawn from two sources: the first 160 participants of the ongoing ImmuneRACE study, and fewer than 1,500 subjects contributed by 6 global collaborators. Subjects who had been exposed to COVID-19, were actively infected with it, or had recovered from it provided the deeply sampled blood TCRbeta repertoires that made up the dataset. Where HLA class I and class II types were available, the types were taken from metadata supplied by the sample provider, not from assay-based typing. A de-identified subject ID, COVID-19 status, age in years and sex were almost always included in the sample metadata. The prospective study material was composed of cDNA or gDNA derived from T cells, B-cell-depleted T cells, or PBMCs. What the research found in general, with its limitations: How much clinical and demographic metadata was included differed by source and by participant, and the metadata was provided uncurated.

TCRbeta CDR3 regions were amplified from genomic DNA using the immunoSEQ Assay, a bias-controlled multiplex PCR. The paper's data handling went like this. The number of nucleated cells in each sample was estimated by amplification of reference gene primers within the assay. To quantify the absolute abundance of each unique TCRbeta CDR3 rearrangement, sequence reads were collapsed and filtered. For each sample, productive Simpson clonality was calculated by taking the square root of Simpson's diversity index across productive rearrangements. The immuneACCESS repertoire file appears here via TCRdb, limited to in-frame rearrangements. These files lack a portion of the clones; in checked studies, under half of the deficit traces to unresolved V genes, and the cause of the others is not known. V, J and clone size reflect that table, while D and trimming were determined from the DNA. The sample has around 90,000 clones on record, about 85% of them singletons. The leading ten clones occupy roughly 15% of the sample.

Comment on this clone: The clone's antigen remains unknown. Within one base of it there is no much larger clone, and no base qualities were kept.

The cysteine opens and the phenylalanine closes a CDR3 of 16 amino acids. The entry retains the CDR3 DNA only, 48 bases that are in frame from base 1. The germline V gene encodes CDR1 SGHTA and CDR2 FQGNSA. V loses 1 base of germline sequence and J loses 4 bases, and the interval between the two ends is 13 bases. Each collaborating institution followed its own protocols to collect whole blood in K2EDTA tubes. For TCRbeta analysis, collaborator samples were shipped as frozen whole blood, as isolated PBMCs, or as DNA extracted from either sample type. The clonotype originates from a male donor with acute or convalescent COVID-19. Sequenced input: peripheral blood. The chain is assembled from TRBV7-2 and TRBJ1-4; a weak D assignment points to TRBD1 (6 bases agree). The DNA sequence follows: TGTGCCAGCAGCTTAGGCGGGGGCGGCGGTAATGAAAAACTGTTTTTT. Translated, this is CASSLGGGGGNEKLFF.